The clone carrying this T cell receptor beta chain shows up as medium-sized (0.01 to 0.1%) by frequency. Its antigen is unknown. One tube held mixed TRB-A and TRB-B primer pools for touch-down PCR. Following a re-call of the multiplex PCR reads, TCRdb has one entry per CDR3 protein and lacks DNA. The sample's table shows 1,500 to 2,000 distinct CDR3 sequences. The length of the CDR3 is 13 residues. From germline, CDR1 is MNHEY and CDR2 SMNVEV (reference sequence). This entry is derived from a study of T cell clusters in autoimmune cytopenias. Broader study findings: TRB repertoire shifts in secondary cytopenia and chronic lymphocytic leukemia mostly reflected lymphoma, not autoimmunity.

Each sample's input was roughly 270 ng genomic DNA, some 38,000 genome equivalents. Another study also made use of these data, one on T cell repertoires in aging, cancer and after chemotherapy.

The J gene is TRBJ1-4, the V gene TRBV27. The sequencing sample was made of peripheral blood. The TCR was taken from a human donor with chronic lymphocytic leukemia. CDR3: CASSYRWNEKLFF.